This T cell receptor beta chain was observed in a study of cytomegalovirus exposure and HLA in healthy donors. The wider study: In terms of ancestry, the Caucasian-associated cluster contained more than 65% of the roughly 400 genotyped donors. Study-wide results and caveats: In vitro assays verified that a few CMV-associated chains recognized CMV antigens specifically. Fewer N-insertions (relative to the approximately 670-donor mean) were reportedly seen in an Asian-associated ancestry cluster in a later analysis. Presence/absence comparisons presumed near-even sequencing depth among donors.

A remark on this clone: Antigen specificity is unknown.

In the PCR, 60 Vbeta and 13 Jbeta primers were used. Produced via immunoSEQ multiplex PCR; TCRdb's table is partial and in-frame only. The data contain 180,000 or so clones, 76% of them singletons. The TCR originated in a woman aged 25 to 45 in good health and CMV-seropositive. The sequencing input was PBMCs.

The CDR3 region is CASSGPGDSYNEQFF. The CDR3 DNA reads as TGTGCCAGTAGTGGGCCAGGGGACTCCTACAATGAGCAGTTCTTC. The chain has TRBV19 and TRBJ2-1, with D tentatively TRBD1 (6 bases). The germline V and J ends were trimmed by 5 bases and 0 bases, with 11 bases remaining between them. Germline loops: CDR1 LNHDA, CDR2 SQIVND (reference sequence). This CDR3 comprises 15 residues. The whole variable domain, filled in from reference TRBV19 and TRBJ2-1, reads DGGITQSPKYLFRKEGQNVTLSCEQNLNHDAMYWYRQDPGQGLRLIYYSQIVNDFQKGDIAEGYSVSREKKESFPLTVTSAQKNPTAFYLCASSGPGDSYNEQFFGPGTRLTVL.